One TCR beta chain is described in this entry. This sample stems from a study of blood T cell repertoires in COVID-19. Looking at the study overall: Acute and convalescent COVID-19 samples came from the United States, Italy and Spain. Nucleic acid was either cDNA or gDNA, and it came from T cells, B-cell-depleted T cells, or PBMCs.

Authors' analysis steps: Quantification of nucleated cells was approximated via reference gene primer amplification. Sequencing used immunoSEQ multiplex PCR; TCRdb keeps in-frame clones, though not all of them. Clone size and the V and J calls come from that table; the DNA yielded D and trimming. Among tens of thousands of clones, 88% were seen once, and the ten largest hold under 6%. This CDR3 spans 16 amino acids. The germline V and J ends were trimmed by 5 bases and 9 bases, with 23 bases remaining between them. The germline V gene encodes CDR1 MNHEY and CDR2 SMNVEV (reference sequence). Sequencing input: peripheral blood. This chain joins TRBV27 and TRBJ2-1, with TRBD2 as a possible D gene (5 bases). The receptor's source is a human donor in a cohort sampled during active COVID-19. DNA of the CDR3: TGTGCCAGCAGTGCCCCATGGGGAGACCACATCGGTGAGCAGTTCTTC. Its translation: CASSAPWGDHIGEQFF.